Sequencing of this T cell receptor (beta chain) was carried out in a study of blood T cells in healthy people across ages. Details on this clonotype: Its target is unknown.

Germline V lookup: CDR1 KGHDR, CDR2 SFDVKD. Trimming took 2 bases from V and 6 from J, leaving 10 bases between them. The CDR3 has 14 amino acids. Extraction yielded at least 5 micrograms of total RNA per sample. Combining a sample-barcoded 5' primer with a J-beta primer mix, a second PCR ran for about 7 to 11 cycles. A template-switch adaptor that had 12 random nucleotides put a tag on each cDNA molecule. TCRdb independently ran MiXCR on the 5' RACE reads; one entry per CDR3 protein. Among approximately 670,000 distinct CDR3 sequences listed, 40% to 50% were seen once. Study-level findings and limits: TCR beta diversity per million T cells fell roughly linearly with age.

What was sequenced was blood. V gene TRBV24-1 combines with J gene TRBJ2-1; D uncertain. The source of this sequence is an elderly man in good health. The CDR3 coding sequence is TGTGCCACCAGTGATTCTGTCAAAATCAATGAGCAGTTCTTC. Encoded protein: CATSDSVKINEQFF.